These 25 T cell receptor beta chains were sequenced from one sample in a study of shared clonotypes between healthy human individuals (dated by TCRdb to about 2020). The library was built by means of the immunoSEQ multiplex PCR assay. TCRdb retrieved this table from immuneACCESS and kept in-frame rearrangements only. Not all clones are present; in checked studies, unresolved V genes account for under half, and no reason is known for the remainder. This sample comprises roughly 2.5 million clones, roughly nine tenths of them detected only once. The ten biggest clones cover roughly 0.14% of the sample. Sequenced sample: naive CD4+ T cells sorted from blood. The cell subset or site label here, explained by the study, means: CD45RA+ positively selected. These receptors were taken from a man aged 18 to 29 in good health.

The CDR3 spells CASSLGARGTGELFF. The CDR3, as DNA: TGTGCCAGCAGCTTGGGGGCGAGAGGTACCGGGGAGCTGTTTTTT. V usage is TRBV5-4 and J usage is TRBJ2-2; D uncertain. Deletions cut 0 bases from V and 5 bases from J, with 11 bases between. The CDR3 sequence is 15 residues long. Germline assignment: CDR1 SGHNT and CDR2 YYREEE (reference sequence).

This chain uses TRBV6-7 with TRBJ2-1, with TRBD1 identical over 8 bases. TRBV6-7 is marked as an open reading frame, function uncertain. The V segment lost 6 bases and the J segment 8 bases; nucleotides outside the gene matches: 6. This CDR3 region has 13 residues. The CDR3 protein is CASRPDRADEQFF. DNA of the CDR3: TGTGCCAGCAGACCGGACAGGGCCGATGAGCAGTTCTTC.

CDR3 amino acids: CASSLVTGGNYGYTF. Here the CDR3 DNA reads TGTGCCAGCAGCTTGGTAACCGGGGGCAACTATGGCTACACCTTC. The V and J genes are TRBV5-4 and TRBJ1-2; D is possibly TRBD1 (6 bases). CDR3 size: 15 residues. Germline CDR1 reads SGHNT; CDR2 reads YYREEE (reference sequence). V dropped 0 bases and J dropped 2 bases, with 11 bases sitting between them.

V usage is TRBV11-3 and J usage is TRBJ2-3; 8 positions match TRBD2. CDR3 length: 16 residues. Germline V gene lookup returns CDR1 SGHNT and CDR2 YENEEA. Germline trimming cut 5 bases from V and 2 bases from J; bases unmatched to any gene: 9. The CDR3 DNA is TGTGCCAGCAGCCCCACGGGGGGGAGGGCCACAGATACGCAGTATTTT. Protein sequence: CASSPTGGRATDTQYF.

The rearrangement links TRBV18 to TRBJ2-1, with no clear D. The length of the CDR3 is 14 residues. In germline, CDR1 is KGHSH, CDR2 LQKENI. V dropped 0 bases and J dropped 4 bases, with 7 bases sitting between them. CDR3 protein: CASSPPVQYNEQFF. The DNA of the CDR3 is TGTGCCAGCTCACCACCCGTACAGTACAATGAGCAGTTCTTC.

The chain is built from TRBV7-9 and TRBJ1-4; a weak D match, TRBD1 (5 bases). V was shortened by 6 bases and J by 4 bases, with 12 bases between the two germline ends. The CDR3 consists of 14 residues. Germline V gives CDR1 SEHNR, CDR2 FQNEAQ (reference sequence). The CDR3 DNA follows: TGTGCCAGCAGTCAGGGTGGGGGTAATGAAAAACTGTTTTTT. Translated, it gives CASSQGGGNEKLFF.

This clone was picked up many times. The V and J genes are TRBV6-6 and TRBJ2-2; D gene ambiguous. The V gene lost 2 bases and the J gene lost 7 bases, with 14 bases spanning the gap. The CDR3 runs to 15 residues. Germline CDR1 reads MNHNY; CDR2 reads SVGAGI (reference sequence). The CDR3 DNA sequence: TGTGCCAGCAGTTACGATACGGTGCATATCGGGGAGCTGTTTTTT. It is translated as CASSYDTVHIGELFF.

Only a few counts were recorded for this clone. The rearrangement links TRBV30 to TRBJ1-1; D not certain. Germline lookup yields CDR1 GTSNPN and CDR2 SVGIG (reference sequence). The CDR3 spans 12 residues. The germline V and J ends were trimmed by 5 bases and 8 bases, with 15 bases remaining between them. The CDR3 sequence: CAWAPRLSEAFF. In DNA, the CDR3 is TGTGCCTGGGCTCCGAGGTTGTCCGAAGCTTTCTTT.

The V and J genes are TRBV10-3 and TRBJ2-7, with 8 bases that match TRBD1. The germline V gene has CDR1 ENHRY and CDR2 SYGVKD. The V gene end was trimmed by 5 bases and the J gene end by 3 bases; junction bases not matched to a gene: 3. This CDR3 comprises 13 residues. The CDR3 is CAISSDRDYEQYF. The CDR3, as DNA: TGTGCCATCAGTTCGGACAGGGACTACGAGCAGTACTTC.

J is TRBJ2-3 and V is TRBV11-2, with 15 bases matching TRBD2. CDR1 is SGHAT, CDR2 FQNNGV, per germline. The CDR3 totals 18 residues. The J segment lost 5 bases and the V segment lost 2 bases, leaving 8 bases of the junction unmatched. Here the CDR3 DNA reads TGTGCCAGCAGCTTATCAGGGACTAGCGGGGGGCGGGGAGATACGCAGTATTTT. The encoded protein is CASSLSGTSGGRGDTQYF.

J is TRBJ2-2 and V is TRBV19, with 8 positions matching TRBD2. From germline, CDR1 is LNHDA and CDR2 SQIVND (reference sequence). The CDR3 has 14 residues. The trim removed 5 bases at V and 6 bases at J, leaving 5 bases unmatched. The CDR3 DNA is TGTGCCAGTAGTGTAAGCGGGAGCCCCGGGGAGCTGTTTTTT. This codes for CASSVSGSPGELFF.

For this clone: The same CDR3 also results from other DNA sequences found in this sample. V and J are TRBV6-5 and TRBJ1-1, with D possibly matching TRBD1 (6 bases). The CDR3 totals 13 residues. V was pared by 6 bases and J by 5 bases, with 13 bases between. Germline CDR1 MNHEY, CDR2 SVGAGI. The CDR3 DNA is TGTGCCAGCAGACCCGGAGGGGGGACTGAAGCTTTCTTT. Amino acids: CASRPGGGTEAFF.

The chain is built from TRBV11-2 and TRBJ2-1; TRBD1 might be the D (5 bases). Germline V gives CDR1 SGHAT, CDR2 FQNNGV. The CDR3 consists of 15 residues. The germline V and J ends were trimmed by 5 bases and 9 bases, with 20 bases remaining between them. The CDR3 sequence is CASSPPYAFGAEQFF. CDR3 nucleotide sequence: TGTGCCAGCAGCCCCCCCTACGCGTTTGGGGCTGAGCAGTTCTTC.

This clone was detected a few times. This rearrangement joins TRBV30 to TRBJ1-2; D gene unclear. The CDR3 consists of 11 residues. The V and J ends lost 3 bases and 4 bases respectively, with 6 bases between them. CDR1 is GTSNPN, CDR2 SVGIG, per germline (reference sequence). CDR3 residues: CAWRTSYGYTF. The CDR3 DNA reads TGTGCCTGGAGGACAAGCTATGGCTACACCTTC.

This clone was picked up a small number of times. The chain carries TRBV6-1 and TRBJ1-6; D is ambiguous. This CDR3 region has 16 residues. Looked up from germline, CDR1 is MNHNS and CDR2 is SASEGT. V shed 4 bases and J shed 0 bases, with 10 bases lying between them. The CDR3 sequence is CASSAGGSSYNSPLHF. CDR3 DNA sequence: TGTGCCAGCAGTGCTGGTGGGAGCTCCTATAATTCACCCCTCCACTTT.

This sequence joins TRBV10-3 and TRBJ1-2; no reliable D call. Trimming cost V 2 bases and J 8 bases, with 12 bases left between them. The CDR3 length is 13 residues. In germline, CDR1 is ENHRY, CDR2 SYGVKD. The chain's CDR3 is CAISERVDGGYTF. The CDR3 region has the DNA TGTGCCATCAGTGAGAGGGTCGACGGGGGCTACACCTTC.

This chain uses TRBV18 with TRBJ2-4, with D possibly being TRBD1 or TRBD2 (5 bases each). Trimming took 3 bases from V and 2 from J, leaving 20 bases between them. The CDR3 runs to 18 residues. CDR1 is KGHSH and CDR2 is LQKENI in the germline V gene. The CDR3 nucleotides are TGTGCCAGCTCACCCCTCCCCGCATTTGGGGGTACCAAAAACATTCAGTACTTC. Encoded protein: CASSPLPAFGGTKNIQYF.

This chain's CDR3 is CASSLWGAGQGTRQYF. CDR3 DNA sequence: TGTGCCAGCAGTTTATGGGGGGCGGGACAGGGAACTAGGCAGTACTTC. This rearrangement joins TRBV28 to TRBJ2-7; TRBD1 matches at 9 bases. CDR3 length equals 16 residues. J was trimmed by 9 bases and V by 0 bases; bases with no gene match: 12. CDR1 is MDHEN and CDR2 is SYDVKM in the germline V gene.

The J gene is TRBJ2-5, the V gene TRBV7-9, with TRBD1 identical over 10 bases. This CDR3 has 15 residues. Germline CDR1 reads SEHNR; CDR2 reads FQNEAQ (reference sequence). V gave up 5 bases and J gave up 5 bases; unmatched junction bases: 8. The CDR3 DNA reads as TGTGCCAGCAGCCAGACAGGGGGCAATGGGGAGACCCAGTACTTC. Its protein is CASSQTGGNGETQYF. The full variable domain, rest sourced from reference TRBV7-9 and TRBJ2-5, is DTGVSQNPRHKITKRGQNVTFRCDPISEHNRLYWYRQTLGQGPEFLTYFQNEAQLEKSRLLSDRFSAERPKGSFSTLEIQRTEQGDSAMYLCASSQTGGNGETQYFGPGTRLLVL.

This chain connects TRBV5-6 to TRBJ1-4; maybe TRBD1 (5 bases). Germline CDR1 and CDR2: SGHDT and YYEEEE. The CDR3 is 15 residues long. Trimming took 4 bases from V and 7 from J, leaving 17 bases between them. The CDR3 protein is CASSGEGSGSEKLFF. In DNA, the CDR3 is TGTGCCAGCAGCGGAGAGGGGAGTGGAAGTGAAAAACTGTTTTTT.

This clone has a handful of counts. The chain is built from TRBV28 and TRBJ1-5; D unresolved. Germline lookup yields CDR1 MDHEN and CDR2 SYDVKM. V was shortened by 3 bases and J by 10 bases, with 13 bases between the two germline ends. The CDR3 covers 13 residues. Written as DNA, the CDR3 is TGTGCCAGCAGTTTTGCCGCATATGGTCCCCAGCATTTT. It specifies CASSFAAYGPQHF.

The chain links TRBV9 to TRBJ2-1; 9 nucleotides match TRBD2. After removal of 4 bases from V and 9 bases from J, the junction contained 17 bases not matched to a gene. The CDR3 covers 17 residues. In germline, CDR1 is SGDLS, CDR2 YYNGEE. This CDR3 is CASSPSQSGGGAPEQFF. The CDR3 nucleotides are TGTGCCAGCAGCCCCTCACAATCGGGCGGGGGGGCCCCTGAGCAGTTCTTC.

The chain has TRBV4-2 and TRBJ2-2; D might be TRBD1 or TRBD2, each matching 5 bases. Between the trimmed V and J ends, which lost 4 bases and 0 bases, there was a span of 9 bases. The CDR3 consists of 15 residues. Per the germline V gene, CDR1 is LGHNA and CDR2 is YNFKEQ. The CDR3 here is CASSPGTTNTGELFF. DNA for the CDR3: TGTGCCAGCAGCCCAGGGACGACGAACACCGGGGAGCTGTTTTTT.

The sample holds one count of this clone. Other nucleotide sequences from this sample produce the same CDR3. Written as DNA, the CDR3 is TGTGCCAGCAGTGTTACGGATACGCAGTATTTT. Residues: CASSVTDTQYF. The chain joins TRBV2 to TRBJ2-3; D ambiguous. V lost 4 bases and J lost 6, with 5 bases in between. This CDR3 is 11 amino acids long. CDR1 and CDR2 from the germline V gene are SNHLY and FYNNEI. The complete variable domain, with remaining parts taken from reference TRBV2 and TRBJ2-3, reads EPEVTQTPSHQVTQMGQEVILRCVPISNHLYFYWYRQILGQKVEFLVSFYNNEISEKSEIFDDQFSVERPDGSNFTLKIRSTKLEDSAMYFCASSVTDTQYFGPGTRLTVL.

This clone was recorded only once. This chain uses TRBV11-2 with TRBJ2-7, with TRBD2 identical over 7 bases. The V gene's germline CDR1 is SGHAT and CDR2 FQNNGV. This CDR3 contains 16 residues. V lost 2 bases and J lost 2; bases outside the gene matches: 9. CDR3 bases: TGTGCCAGCAGCTTAACCCGGCTGGGAGGGGCCTACGAGCAGTACTTC. It is translated as CASSLTRLGGAYEQYF.